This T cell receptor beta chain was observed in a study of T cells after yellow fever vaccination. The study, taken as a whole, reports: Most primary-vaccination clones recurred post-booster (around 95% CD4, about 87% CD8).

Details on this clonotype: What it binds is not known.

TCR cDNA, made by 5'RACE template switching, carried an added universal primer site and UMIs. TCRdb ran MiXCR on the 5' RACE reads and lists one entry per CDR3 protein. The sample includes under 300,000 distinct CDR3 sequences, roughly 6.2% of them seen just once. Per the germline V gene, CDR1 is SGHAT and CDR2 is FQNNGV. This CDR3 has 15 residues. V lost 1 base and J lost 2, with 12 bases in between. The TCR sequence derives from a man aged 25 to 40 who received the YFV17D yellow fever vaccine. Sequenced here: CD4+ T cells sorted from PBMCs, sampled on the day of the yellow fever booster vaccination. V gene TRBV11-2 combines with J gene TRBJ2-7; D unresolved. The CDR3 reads CASSLAGPTPYEQYF. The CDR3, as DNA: TGTGCCAGCAGCTTAGCAGGTCCGACCCCCTACGAGCAGTACTTC. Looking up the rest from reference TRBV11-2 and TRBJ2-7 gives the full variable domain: EAGVAQSPRYKIIEKRQSVAFWCNPISGHATLYWYQQILGQGPKLLIQFQNNGVVDDSQLPKDRFSAERLKGVDSTLKIQPAKLEDSAVYLCASSLAGPTPYEQYFGPGTRLTVT.